These T cell receptor beta chains were read from a single sample in a study of graft-versus-host responses after intestinal transplantation. Only in-frame clones appear in the TCRdb table, and some are missing; sequencing was by immunoSEQ multiplex PCR. The sample holds 43,000 or so clones, approximately 95% seen once. The input for sequencing was PBMCs, taken more than 310 days after intestinal transplant. Receptor source: a human patient who received an intestinal transplant, so some T cells may come from the graft donor. Each CDR3 is given with its conserved first and last residue. The D gene is left open where the match is weak. Not all rows give a size; the values are once, few, many and, for expanded clones, a class.

V gene	D gene	J gene	clone size	CDR3 DNA	CDR3 protein
TRBV4-1	TRBD2	TRBJ2-3	-	TGCGCCAGCAGCCCAACACTAGCGGGAACAACTCAGTATTTT	CASSPTLAGTTQYF
TRBV6-1	-	TRBJ2-2	-	TGTGCCAGCAGCCCGAGGTTGAACACCGGGGAGCTGTTTTTT	CASSPRLNTGELFF
TRBV19	-	TRBJ1-2	-	TGTGCCAGTACCTCCGAAGGGACACGCGTTGATGGCTACACCTTC	CASTSEGTRVDGYTF
TRBV9	TRBD2	TRBJ2-1	once	TGTGCCAGCAGCGTAGTGGCTAGCGGGAGGGTTGAGCAGTTCTTC	CASSVVASGRVEQFF
TRBV7-9	-	TRBJ1-5	few	TGTGCCAGCAGCTTTGGGGTAAATCAGCCCCAGCATTTT	CASSFGVNQPQHF
TRBV18	TRBD2	TRBJ2-1	-	TGTGCCAGCTCACCTGCACTAGCGGGAGACAATGAGCAGTTCTTC	CASSPALAGDNEQFF
TRBV6-6	-	TRBJ2-7	-	TGTGCCAGCAGTGAATACCATTTTCAGTACTTC	CASSEYHFQYF
TRBV7-3	-	TRBJ2-7	few	TGTGCCAGCAGCCTGGGACTTAAGACCGAGCAGTACTTC	CASSLGLKTEQYF
TRBV9	-	TRBJ2-3	-	TGTGCCAGCAGCTTCCTCGGGCTACCTAGCACAGATACGCAGTATTTT	CASSFLGLPSTDTQYF
TRBV19	-	TRBJ1-3	-	TGTGCCAGTAGTATTGTTAGGTTCTCTGGAAACACCATATATTTT	CASSIVRFSGNTIYF
TRBV11-1	-	TRBJ2-7	-	TGTGCCAGCAGCTCCCGCGCAGGGGGGGCCGACGAGCAGTACTTC	CASSSRAGGADEQYF
TRBV7-7	TRBD2	TRBJ2-1	-	TGTGCCAGCAGCTCAGGACTAGCGGGAACTCCTGAGCAGTTCTTC	CASSSGLAGTPEQFF
TRBV30	TRBD2	TRBJ2-5	-	TGTGCCTGGGGGAGGGAGTACCAAGAGACCCAGTACTTC	CAWGREYQETQYF
TRBV19	TRBD1	TRBJ1-4	-	TGTGCCAGTAAAATGGGACAGCAAGAACTGTTTTTT	CASKMGQQELFF
TRBV6-6	-	TRBJ2-7	once	TGTGCCAGCAGTAGATTTAGCGGCACCTACGAGCAGTACTTC	CASSRFSGTYEQYF
TRBV5-1	-	TRBJ2-7	-	TGCGCCAGCAGCTTCGACCGGGAGCAGTACTTC	CASSFDREQYF
TRBV30	-	TRBJ2-2	-	TGTGCCTGGGACGGCCAAGATGAAAACACCGGGGAGCTGTTTTTT	CAWDGQDENTGELFF
TRBV5-6	-	TRBJ2-5	-	TGTGCCAGCAGCTTCTCATTGGCGGGGGCTTCCTCGGAGACCCAGTACTTC	CASSFSLAGASSETQYF
TRBV2	-	TRBJ1-4	-	TGTGCCAGCAGCAGAACAGGAGCAACTAATGAAAAACTGTTTTTT	CASSRTGATNEKLFF
TRBV28	-	TRBJ2-2	-	TGTGCCAGCAGTTTACCGCGGGTCATGACCGGGGAGCTGTTTTTT	CASSLPRVMTGELFF
TRBV7-9	-	TRBJ1-2	-	TGTGCCAGCAGCTTAGGGGGCTTGGACTATGGCTACACCTTC	CASSLGGLDYGYTF
TRBV15	TRBD2	TRBJ2-3	-	TGTGCCACCAGCAGAGGGGGAGGGATCGTCACAGATACGCAGTATTTT	CATSRGGGIVTDTQYF
TRBV11-3	-	TRBJ2-1	-	TGTGCCAGCAGCCGTGGAAGGGGGTCGGGTGAGCAGTTCTTC	CASSRGRGSGEQFF
TRBV5-1	TRBD1	TRBJ1-3	-	TGCGCCAGCAGCAGGGGGCTTAGTGGAAACACCATATATTTT	CASSRGLSGNTIYF
TRBV15	-	TRBJ2-5	-	TGTGCCACCAGCAGAGACGTGGAGACCCAGTACTTC	CATSRDVETQYF
TRBV5-6	TRBD1	TRBJ2-7	-	TGTGCCAGCAGTCCCGGACAGGGCTCCTACGAGCAGTACTTC	CASSPGQGSYEQYF
TRBV7-6	TRBD2	TRBJ2-7	-	TGTGCCAGCAGCCAATCGGCTAGCGGGAGGCTGTTCGAGCAGTACTTC	CASSQSASGRLFEQYF
TRBV25-1	-	TRBJ2-5	-	TGTGCCAGCAGTGAATGGAGAGGGGAGACCCAGTACTTC	CASSEWRGETQYF
TRBV28	-	TRBJ1-1	once	TGTGCCAGCAGACCAGGGGCCGTCCTGTACACTGAAGCTTTCTTT	CASRPGAVLYTEAFF
TRBV7-9	TRBD1	TRBJ1-2	-	TGTGCCAGCAGCTTAGGGGACAGGGGGTCTTCTAACTATGGCTACACCTTC	CASSLGDRGSSNYGYTF
TRBV19	TRBD2	TRBJ2-5	-	TGTGCCAGTCGGCCAGCGGGAGGGCGAGAGACCCAGTACTTC	CASRPAGGRETQYF